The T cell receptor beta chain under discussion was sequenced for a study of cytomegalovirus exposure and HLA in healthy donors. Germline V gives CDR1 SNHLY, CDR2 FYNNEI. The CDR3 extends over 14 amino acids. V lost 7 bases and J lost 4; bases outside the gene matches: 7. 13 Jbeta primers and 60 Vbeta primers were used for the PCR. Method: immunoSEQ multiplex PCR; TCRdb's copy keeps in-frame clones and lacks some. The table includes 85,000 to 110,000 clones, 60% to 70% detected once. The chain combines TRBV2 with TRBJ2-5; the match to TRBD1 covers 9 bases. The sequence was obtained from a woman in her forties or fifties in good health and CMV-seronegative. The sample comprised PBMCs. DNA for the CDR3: TGTGCCAGCACTGGGACAGGGCCGAGAGAGACCCAGTACTTC. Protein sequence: CASTGTGPRETQYF.